Following are 14 T cell receptor beta chains from one sample sequenced in a study of blood T cell repertoires in COVID-19 (TCRdb year 2020). The library was obtained by the immunoSEQ multiplex PCR assay. TCRdb's version of the immuneACCESS table is confined to in-frame rearrangements and falls short of the full clone set. An unresolved V gene accounts for under half of the shortfall where checked; the remainder is of unknown origin. The table for this sample lists about 230,000 clones; around 84% of them were counted only once. Jointly, the top ten make up 15% to 20% of the sample. Sequences were obtained from peripheral blood. All receptors come from a woman of 80 years or more with active or convalescent COVID-19.

The chain joins TRBV5-6 to TRBJ1-6; 8 bases fit TRBD1. Germline values: CDR1 SGHDT, CDR2 YYEEEE. The CDR3 has 16 residues. J lost 5 bases, V lost 4 bases, and 8 bases had no gene match. The DNA of the CDR3 is TGTGCCAGCAGCATCATTCTCAGGGGGCATAATTCACCCCTCCACTTT. This translates into CASSIILRGHNSPLHF. The whole variable domain, filled in from reference TRBV5-6 and TRBJ1-6, reads DAGVTQSPTHLIKTRGQQVTLRCSPKSGHDTVSWYQQALGQGPQFIFQYYEEEERQRGNFPDRFSGHQFPNYSSELNVNALLLGDSALYLCASSIILRGHNSPLHFGNGTRLTVT.

This chain connects TRBV28 to TRBJ1-5, with a possible D match to TRBD1 (5 bases). Trimming shortened V by 3 bases and J by 5 bases, and 14 bases separated the two germline ends. The germline V gene encodes CDR1 MDHEN and CDR2 SYDVKM. The length of the CDR3 is 15 residues. CDR3 protein: CASSLVQGGDQPQHF. CDR3 nucleotides: TGTGCCAGCAGTTTGGTCCAGGGAGGCGATCAGCCCCAGCATTTT.

The chain links TRBV2 to TRBJ1-1; 7 positions agree with TRBD1. Germline-derived CDR1 and CDR2 are SNHLY and FYNNEI. CDR3 length: 16 amino acids. The ends lost 4 bases at V and 4 bases at J; junction bases unmatched: 12. CDR3 DNA: TGTGCCAGCAGTGTGCCCAGAGGGGGCTTGGGCACTGAAGCTTTCTTT. It is translated as CASSVPRGGLGTEAFF. The full variable domain, completed using reference TRBV2 and TRBJ1-1, is EPEVTQTPSHQVTQMGQEVILRCVPISNHLYFYWYRQILGQKVEFLVSFYNNEISEKSEIFDDQFSVERPDGSNFTLKIRSTKLEDSAMYFCASSVPRGGLGTEAFFGQGTRLTVV.

The rearrangement uses TRBV12-3 or TRBV12-4 and TRBJ1-2; 8 nucleotides align to TRBD1. CDR3 length: 13 residues. Trimming removed 5 bases from V and 7 bases from J; junction bases left unmatched: 6. Here the CDR3 reads CASSLTGEGGYTF. CDR3 DNA sequence: TGTGCCAGCAGTCTGACAGGGGAGGGTGGCTACACCTTC.

The chain combines TRBV6-5 with TRBJ2-7; no clear D. This CDR3 is built from 13 residues. Trimming removed 8 bases at V and 0 bases at J, with 11 bases between. CDR1 MNHEY and CDR2 SVGAGI come from the germline V gene. CDR3 amino acids: CASEAISSYEQYF. The CDR3 bases are TGTGCCAGCGAGGCAATAAGCTCCTACGAGCAGTACTTC.

The J gene is TRBJ1-4, the V gene TRBV18; TRBD1 matches 8 bases. Germline CDR1 and CDR2: KGHSH and LQKENI. The V segment lost 2 bases and the J segment 7 bases; nucleotides outside the gene matches: 6. This CDR3 contains 15 residues. CDR3 sequence: CASSPKTGDSEKLFF. CDR3 bases: TGTGCCAGCTCACCAAAGACAGGGGATAGTGAAAAACTGTTTTTT.

The CDR3 DNA reads as TGTGCCAGCAGCTTAGGTCTAGCGGTTGCAGATACGCAGTATTTT. It codes for CASSLGLAVADTQYF. The chain recombines TRBV7-2 with TRBJ2-3; 7 nucleotides agree with TRBD2. J was trimmed by 4 bases and V by 1 base; bases with no gene match: 5. The CDR3 contains 15 residues. The germline V gene has CDR1 SGHTA and CDR2 FQGNSA.

A few counts support this clone. V is TRBV25-1 and J is TRBJ1-6; 7 bases are shared with TRBD1. Germline CDR1 reads MGHDK; CDR2 reads SYGVNS. This CDR3 has 14 residues. Losses at the gene ends were 4 bases for V and 16 bases for J; bases not matched to a gene: 13. CDR3 sequence: CASSVTQGPPTLHF. DNA of the CDR3: TGTGCCAGCAGTGTTACACAGGGGCCGCCAACTCTCCACTTT.

The V and J genes are TRBV11-3 and TRBJ2-3; no clear D gene. V was shortened by 5 bases and J by 4 bases, with 7 bases between the two germline ends. The CDR3 extends over 12 amino acids. Germline values: CDR1 SGHNT, CDR2 YENEEA. The CDR3 reads CASSLQSDTQYF. The CDR3 nucleotides read TGTGCCAGCAGCCTCCAGTCAGATACGCAGTATTTT.

V and J are TRBV19 and TRBJ2-7; 7 bases fit TRBD1. In germline, CDR1 is LNHDA, CDR2 SQIVND (reference sequence). The V and J ends lost 4 bases and 7 bases, in that order; junction bases with no gene match: 13. The CDR3 loop spans 15 amino acids. Here the CDR3 DNA reads TGTGCCAGTAGTAGAACCGGACAGGCTCTGGGGGAGCAGTACTTC. It yields the protein CASSRTGQALGEQYF.

The chain uses TRBV11-3 and TRBJ2-1; 8 nucleotides line up with TRBD1. Germline CDR1 is SGHNT and CDR2 is YENEEA. The CDR3 sequence is 13 residues long. V shed 5 bases, J shed 9 bases, and the junction held 6 bases outside the gene matches. CDR3 amino acids: CASSADRVGEQFF. CDR3 DNA: TGTGCCAGCAGCGCGGACAGGGTTGGTGAGCAGTTCTTC.

A few counts support this clone. This chain links TRBV9 with TRBJ1-1, with 8 positions matching TRBD1. V shed 2 bases and J 3 bases; nucleotides not matched to a gene: 9. The CDR3 runs 16 residues. Per germline, CDR1 SGDLS and CDR2 YYNGEE. CDR3 DNA sequence: TGTGCCAGCAGCGTGAGCCTATTGACAGGGGACACTGAAGCTTTCTTT. Its translation is CASSVSLLTGDTEAFF.

The rearrangement uses TRBV6-1 and TRBJ1-1, with D uncertain. Germline loops: CDR1 MNHNS, CDR2 SASEGT. The CDR3 extends over 18 amino acids. V dropped 0 bases and J dropped 1 base, with 18 bases sitting between them. This CDR3 is CASSEARAANTRNTEAFF. CDR3 bases: TGTGCCAGCAGTGAAGCGAGGGCAGCCAACACGCGGAACACTGAAGCTTTCTTT.

V usage is TRBV18 and J usage is TRBJ1-4, with a weak D call TRBD1 (6 bases). The CDR3 covers 15 residues. V dropped 4 bases and J dropped 7 bases, with 16 bases sitting between them. CDR1 and CDR2 from the germline V gene are KGHSH and LQKENI. CDR3: CASSLERGIGEKLFF. The CDR3 bases are TGTGCCAGCTCACTCGAGAGGGGGATCGGTGAAAAACTGTTTTTT.